The source of this T cell receptor (beta chain) is a study of blood T cell repertoires in COVID-19. Looked up from germline, CDR1 is LNHDA and CDR2 is SQIVND (reference sequence). The CDR3 contains 16 residues. J gave up 0 bases and V 5 bases, and 6 bases lay outside the gene matches. Clones were sequenced by immunoSEQ multiplex PCR, and TCRdb holds only the in-frame ones, with some missing. The profile covers nearly 15,000 clones, with 60% to 80% appearing a single time and about 14% taken by the ten largest. The rearrangement uses TRBV19 and TRBJ1-3; 8 nucleotides line up with TRBD1. The sequence was collected from a human donor in a cohort sampled during active COVID-19. The sequencing input was peripheral blood. The CDR3 loop reads CASSSGQANSGNTIYF. CDR3 sequence (DNA): TGTGCCAGTAGTTCGGGACAGGCTAACTCTGGAAACACCATATATTTT.